This T cell receptor (beta chain) was captured by sequencing in a study of regulatory T cells in long-lasting Graves disease. Whole-study results and caveats: Persistent disease favored TRBV28, TRBJ1-2 and TRBJ2-5. For persistent Graves' patients, TCR diversity was lower than for newly diagnosed ones.

Time point: persistent/refractory GD, antithyroid drugs over 5 years with positive TRAb. The TCR library was made from RNA extracted from PBMCs. According to the study, TCR beta libraries were built with iRepertoire HTBI primers and CDR3-region Arm-PCR. TCRdb re-called the multiplex PCR reads with MiXCR, one entry per CDR3 protein. Found here are 400,000 or so distinct CDR3 sequences, around 20% of them singletons; the top ten hold under 25%. Germline assignment: CDR1 SGHTA and CDR2 FQGNSA. V was cut by 1 base and J by 7 bases, with 12 bases left in between. The CDR3 extends over 14 amino acids. This clonotype turned up a few times. Its matching antigen is unknown.

This receptor was obtained from a female donor with Graves disease. The specimen was peripheral blood mononuclear cells (PBMCs), collected when the disease was refractory, from a patient treated with antithyroid drugs. The gene calls are TRBV7-2 and TRBJ2-3; the D call may be TRBD1 or TRBD2 (5 bases each). Here the CDR3 reads CASSLVGELNTQYF. For the CDR3, the DNA is TGTGCCAGCAGCTTAGTGGGGGAGTTGAATACGCAGTATTTT.